This TCR beta chain was obtained from a study of T cell changes during pregnancy in multiple sclerosis. V shed 5 bases and J shed 13 bases, with 15 bases lying between them. CDR3 length equals 12 residues. The V gene's germline CDR1 is SGHVS and CDR2 FNYEAQ. Only in-frame clones appear in the TCRdb table, and some are missing; sequencing was by immunoSEQ multiplex PCR. The sample records about 72,000 clones, 75% to 95% being singletons. Here the sequenced sample was peripheral blood, taken in the third trimester of pregnancy. The chain has TRBV7-6 and TRBJ2-1; TRBD2 is a possible D gene (6 bases). This TCR was sampled from a female donor in good health, enrolled as a control in a pregnancy study. As DNA, the CDR3 is TGTGCCAGCAGCCGCCGGGAGAGCGGCCAGTTCTTC. Its protein product is CASSRRESGQFF.